The rows below give T cell receptor beta chains drawn from one sample of a study of cytomegalovirus exposure and HLA in healthy donors. Here immunoSEQ multiplex PCR was the method, and the copy in TCRdb shows in-frame clones only, minus some. The repertoire holds approximately 220,000 clones, around three quarters seen once, with about 16% in the top ten. Sample: PBMCs. Every receptor here comes from a middle-aged man in good health and CMV-seronegative. The CDR3 runs from the conserved cysteine through the conserved F or W. Fields, in order: V gene, D gene, J gene, clone size, CDR3 DNA, CDR3 protein. The D gene is left open where the match is weak. Only part of the rows carry a size: once, few, many, or a class if the clone is expanded.

V: TRBV5-1
D: NA
J: TRBJ1-1
size: NA
DNA: TGCGCCAGCACTCTGAGGGAACCTGAAGCTTTCTTT
CDR3: CASTLREPEAFF

V: TRBV27
D: TRBD1
J: TRBJ2-7
size: NA
DNA: TGTGCCAGCAACCTCAAGGGACAGGGCTACGAGCAGTACTTC
CDR3: CASNLKGQGYEQYF

V: TRBV4-1
D: NA
J: TRBJ2-7
size: NA
DNA: TGCGCCAGCAGCCAGGAGGTCCGATACCACGAGCAGTACTTC
CDR3: CASSQEVRYHEQYF

V: TRBV27
D: NA
J: TRBJ1-5
size: NA
DNA: TGTGCCAGCAGTCCTCAGGGGTTGGGGGTCAATCAGCCCCAGCATTTT
CDR3: CASSPQGLGVNQPQHF

V: TRBV5-3
D: NA
J: TRBJ2-1
size: NA
DNA: TGTGCCAGAAGAACTAGATACAATGAGCAGTTCTTC
CDR3: CARRTRYNEQFF

V: TRBV19
D: NA
J: TRBJ1-1
size: NA
DNA: TGTGCCAGTAGTATAAGGGGATTCATGAACACTGAAGCTTTCTTT
CDR3: CASSIRGFMNTEAFF

V: TRBV29-1
D: TRBD1
J: TRBJ2-7
size: NA
DNA: TGCAGCGCGGGACAGCGGTCCTACGAGCAGTACTTC
CDR3: CSAGQRSYEQYF

V: TRBV4-1
D: NA
J: TRBJ2-7
size: NA
DNA: TGCGCCAGCAGCCAAGATGGAGGACAGACCTCCTACGAGCAGTACTTC
CDR3: CASSQDGGQTSYEQYF

V: TRBV29-1
D: TRBD1
J: TRBJ1-2
size: NA
DNA: TGCAGCGTTGGAATGGGACAGAATTATGGCTACACCTTC
CDR3: CSVGMGQNYGYTF

V: TRBV6-5
D: TRBD1
J: TRBJ2-3
size: NA
DNA: TGTGCCAGCAGTTTCGGACAGGCTAGCACAGATACGCAGTATTTT
CDR3: CASSFGQASTDTQYF

V: TRBV2
D: NA
J: TRBJ2-1
size: once
DNA: TGTGCCAGCATGAAGGGGGGAGGGACCTACAATGAGCAGTTCTTC
CDR3: CASMKGGGTYNEQFF

V: TRBV5-1
D: NA
J: TRBJ1-1
size: NA
DNA: TGCGCCAGCAGCCGAAGACAGGAGCACACTGAAGCTTTCTTT
CDR3: CASSRRQEHTEAFF

V: TRBV2
D: NA
J: TRBJ1-1
size: NA
DNA: TGTGCCAGCAGGAAGGGTGTAGGGAGCACTGAAGCTTTCTTT
CDR3: CASRKGVGSTEAFF

V: TRBV5-8
D: NA
J: TRBJ2-2
size: NA
DNA: TGTGCCAGCAGCTTGGTTCTAAACTACACCGGGGAGCTGTTTTTT
CDR3: CASSLVLNYTGELFF

V: TRBV27
D: NA
J: TRBJ1-6
size: once
DNA: TGTGCCAGCACTACCTTGGACGGGGATAATTCACCCCTCCACTTT
CDR3: CASTTLDGDNSPLHF

V: TRBV5-1
D: TRBD1
J: TRBJ2-5
size: NA
DNA: TGCGCCAGCAGCCCGAGGACAGGGGGGTGGGAGACCCAGTACTTC
CDR3: CASSPRTGGWETQYF

V: TRBV4-3
D: NA
J: TRBJ2-7
size: NA
DNA: TGCGCCAGCAGCCAAGGCGACGGCGGCGGGGAGCAGTACTTC
CDR3: CASSQGDGGGEQYF

V: TRBV19
D: NA
J: TRBJ1-5
size: NA
DNA: TGTGCCAGTAGTATGACAGGTTATAGCAATCAGCCCCAGCATTTT
CDR3: CASSMTGYSNQPQHF

V: TRBV7-3
D: NA
J: TRBJ2-3
size: NA
DNA: TGTGCCAGCAGCTCCCAAGGGAGCCTCACAGATACGCAGTATTTT
CDR3: CASSSQGSLTDTQYF

V: TRBV5-1
D: TRBD1
J: TRBJ2-5
size: few
DNA: TGCGCCAGCAGCTTGGACGGGACAGCGGAAGAGACCCAGTACTTC
CDR3: CASSLDGTAEETQYF

V: TRBV6-5
D: NA
J: TRBJ2-3
size: NA
DNA: TGTGCCAGCAGTGAGGCAGGGAACGCAGATACGCAGTATTTT
CDR3: CASSEAGNADTQYF

V: TRBV28
D: TRBD2
J: TRBJ2-5
size: NA
DNA: TGTGCCAGCAGCCCTGGACTAGCAGGAGTCGAGACCCAGTACTTC
CDR3: CASSPGLAGVETQYF

V: TRBV6-4
D: TRBD2
J: TRBJ2-2
size: NA
DNA: TGTGCCAGCAGAGCTCTAGCGGGGGGAACCGGGGAGCTGTTTTTT
CDR3: CASRALAGGTGELFF

V: TRBV12-5
D: NA
J: TRBJ1-1
size: NA
DNA: TGTGCTAGTTCCCGAGGGTCGAGGACCACTGAAGCTTTCTTT
CDR3: CASSRGSRTTEAFF

V: TRBV19
D: NA
J: TRBJ1-1
size: NA
DNA: TGTGCCAGTAGTCGGGCAGGGGTGAACACTGAAGCTTTCTTT
CDR3: CASSRAGVNTEAFF

V: TRBV10-1
D: TRBD2
J: TRBJ2-7
size: once
DNA: TGCGCCAGCAGTGGTGGACTAGCGGGAGCTTACGAGCAGTACTTC
CDR3: CASSGGLAGAYEQYF

V: TRBV29-1
D: TRBD1
J: TRBJ1-6
size: NA
DNA: TGCAGCGTTATCCTGACAGGGGCTCGGGGACCCCTCCACTTT
CDR3: CSVILTGARGPLHF

V: TRBV5-1
D: TRBD1
J: TRBJ1-5
size: NA
DNA: TGCGCCAGCAGCTTGGAGGGACAGAAGGGCCAGCCCCAGCATTTT
CDR3: CASSLEGQKGQPQHF

V: TRBV9
D: TRBD1
J: TRBJ1-3
size: NA
DNA: TGTGCCAGCAGCTCTGGACAGGGGGCCGGAAACACCATATATTTT
CDR3: CASSSGQGAGNTIYF

V: TRBV10-3
D: NA
J: TRBJ1-5
size: NA
DNA: TGTGCCATCAGGAGCGGGGAACAGGGTTTAAATCAGCCCCAGCATTTT
CDR3: CAIRSGEQGLNQPQHF

V: TRBV27
D: NA
J: TRBJ1-2
size: NA
DNA: TGTGCCAGCAATTACAGGGATGGCTACACCTTC
CDR3: CASNYRDGYTF

V: TRBV6-5
D: NA
J: TRBJ1-2
size: NA
DNA: TGTGCCAGCAGTTACGGAGGCTATGGCTACACCTTC
CDR3: CASSYGGYGYTF

V: TRBV12-5
D: NA
J: TRBJ1-3
size: NA
DNA: TGTGCTAGTGACCTGACTGGCTCTGGAAACACCATATATTTT
CDR3: CASDLTGSGNTIYF